One sample yielded the 9 T cell receptor beta chains listed below, sequenced in a study of blood T cell repertoires in COVID-19. Sequenced by immunoSEQ multiplex PCR; TCRdb stores in-frame clones only, minus some. There are roughly 200,000 clones in the sample; 85% to 90% occur only once, and about 6% lies in the top ten. The sequencing sample was made of peripheral blood. The source is a man aged 55-75 years who had recovered from COVID-19.

V and J are TRBV24-1 and TRBJ2-3, with no clear D. CDR1 KGHDR and CDR2 SFDVKD come from the germline V gene. The CDR3 covers 13 residues. The V end lost 7 bases, the J end lost 3 bases, and 10 bases lay between the germline ends. The CDR3 DNA follows: TGTGCCACCAGCGATCTAGGAACAGATACGCAGTATTTT. Amino acids: CATSDLGTDTQYF.

The V gene is TRBV16, the J gene TRBJ2-1; possibly TRBD2 for D (6 bases). The CDR3 has 13 amino acids. V was clipped by 4 bases and J by 8 bases, with 12 bases between them. Germline values: CDR1 KGHSY, CDR2 FQNENV. The CDR3 loop reads CASSRGGEDEQFF. Written as DNA, the CDR3 is TGTGCCAGCAGCCGCGGCGGGGAGGATGAGCAGTTCTTC. Drawing the rest from reference TRBV16 and TRBJ2-1, the complete variable domain is GEEVAQTPKHLVRGEGQKAKLYCAPIKGHSYVFWYQQVLKNEFKFLISFQNENVFDETGMPKERFSAKCLPNSPCSLEIQATKLEDSAVYFCASSRGGEDEQFFGPGTRLTVL.

The chain carries TRBV18 and TRBJ1-2; tentative D call: TRBD1 (5 bases). CDR1 is KGHSH and CDR2 is LQKENI in the germline V gene. This CDR3 has 14 residues. V dropped 5 bases and J dropped 5 bases, with 15 bases sitting between them. The CDR3 DNA follows: TGTGCCAGCTCATTGGACACCACCTCGTATGGCTACACCTTC. Its translation: CASSLDTTSYGYTF.

The V and J genes are TRBV28 and TRBJ2-1; 8 positions match TRBD2. The germline CDR1 and CDR2 sequences are MDHEN and SYDVKM. V lost 3 bases to trimming and J lost 5 bases; unmatched junction nucleotides: 9. The CDR3 length is 16 residues. In DNA, the CDR3 is TGTGCCAGCAGTTTGGGGTTCACTAGCGGAGACAATGAGCAGTTCTTC. This translates into CASSLGFTSGDNEQFF.

This clone was counted only a few times. V and J are TRBV7-2 and TRBJ1-4; 8 nucleotides align to TRBD1. Unmatched junction bases numbered 7, after V lost 8 bases and J lost 8 bases. This CDR3 is 13 amino acids long. The germline gives CDR1 SGHTA, CDR2 FQGNSA. CDR3 in amino acids: CASARQGREKLFF. The CDR3 DNA is TGTGCCAGCGCCCGACAGGGGAGGGAAAAACTGTTTTTT.

The chain employs TRBV6-4 and TRBJ2-3, with a tentative D call TRBD1 (6 bases). The V end lost 4 bases, the J end lost 2 bases, and 19 bases lay between the germline ends. The CDR3 is made up of 17 amino acids. Germline lookup yields CDR1 MRHNA and CDR2 SNTAGT. The CDR3 sequence: CASSGITRTETTDTQYF. The CDR3 DNA sequence: TGTGCCAGCAGTGGAATAACCAGGACAGAGACCACAGATACGCAGTATTTT.

This chain connects TRBV11-2 to TRBJ1-1, with unresolved D. CDR1 is SGHAT and CDR2 is FQNNGV in the germline V gene. The CDR3 is 15 residues long. Trimming took off 1 base at V and 1 base at J, with 10 bases between the two ends. The CDR3 nucleotides are TGTGCCAGCAGCTTAGCGGGAGGGCAGAACACTGAAGCTTTCTTT. Translating gives CASSLAGGQNTEAFF.

Here the CDR3 reads CASSVMADTQYF. DNA of the CDR3: TGTGCCAGCAGCGTAATGGCTGATACGCAGTATTTT. This rearrangement joins TRBV9 to TRBJ2-3; D uncertain. This CDR3 region has 12 residues. Trimming removed 1 base at V and 6 bases at J, with 6 bases between. CDR1 is SGDLS, CDR2 YYNGEE, per germline.

The gene calls are TRBV15 and TRBJ2-3, with 11 positions matching TRBD2. Germline trimming cut 0 bases from V and 6 bases from J; bases unmatched to any gene: 5. The CDR3 has 16 amino acids. Germline CDR1 is LNHNV and CDR2 is YYDKDF (reference sequence). Here the CDR3 DNA reads TGTGCCACCAGCAGAGATGTGGCTAGCGGGAGGGATACGCAGTATTTT. Translating it yields CATSRDVASGRDTQYF.